One sample yielded the 26 T cell receptor beta chains listed below, sequenced in a study of shared clonotypes between healthy human individuals (dated by TCRdb to 2018 to 2021). The library was generated by the immunoSEQ multiplex PCR assay. TCRdb stores this immuneACCESS table with in-frame sequences only. Part of the clones is absent; in the studies checked, under half of the shortfall reflects unresolved V genes, and no reason is known for the rest. The sample records some 550,000 clones, roughly 97% of which are singletons. Around 0.06% of the sample goes to the ten largest clones. Sequenced sample: naive CD4+ T cells sorted from blood. Reading the label with the study, this specimen's cell subset or site is: CD45RA+ positively selected. These receptors originate from a woman in her 30s in good health.

The chain combines TRBV6-5 with TRBJ2-3, with a weak D call TRBD1 (5 bases). V lost 2 bases and J 4 bases, leaving 13 bases between the germline ends. The CDR3 covers 15 residues. Germline V gene data show CDR1 as MNHEY and CDR2 as SVGAGI. CDR3 loop: CASSYLKGSADTQYF. Here the CDR3 DNA reads TGTGCCAGCAGTTACCTAAAGGGGTCTGCAGATACGCAGTATTTT.

The rearrangement joins TRBV5-1 to TRBJ2-3; TRBD2 is a possible D gene (6 bases). The germline CDR1 and CDR2 sequences are SGHRS and YFSETQ. The CDR3 spans 14 residues. Deletions cut 7 bases from V and 3 bases from J, with 15 bases between. The CDR3 nucleotides read TGCGCCAGCCGAGGCGGGGTTGAAACAGATACGCAGTATTTT. Translating it yields CASRGGVETDTQYF.

The CDR3 is CASSPSLAGVGNEQFF. Here the CDR3 DNA reads TGTGCCAGCAGTCCCTCACTAGCGGGAGTTGGTAATGAGCAGTTCTTC. This rearrangement joins TRBV28 to TRBJ2-1, with 11 bases that match TRBD2. This CDR3 region has 16 residues. V lost 5 bases, J lost 7 bases, and 10 bases stayed unmatched. CDR1 MDHEN and CDR2 SYDVKM come from the germline V gene.

Concerning this clone itself: Other DNA variants within this sample encode the same CDR3. V and J are TRBV18 and TRBJ2-5; a weak D match, TRBD2 (6 bases). V lost 3 bases and J lost 5, with 13 bases in between. The germline V gene has CDR1 KGHSH and CDR2 LQKENI. The CDR3 sequence is 14 residues long. In DNA, the CDR3 is TGTGCCAGCTCACCTGGGACTGAGAGGGAGACCCAGTACTTC. It translates to CASSPGTERETQYF.

The chain joins TRBV2 to TRBJ2-5; perhaps TRBD2 as D (5 bases). Deletions cut 2 bases from V and 4 bases from J, with 11 bases between. CDR3 size: 14 residues. CDR1 is SNHLY and CDR2 is FYNNEI in the germline V gene. Written as DNA, the CDR3 is TGTGCCAGCAGTGAAAATTTAGAGGGAGAGACCCAGTACTTC. Protein sequence: CASSENLEGETQYF.

This clone was seen a single time. V gene TRBV7-9 combines with J gene TRBJ1-2; D unclear. Per germline, CDR1 SEHNR and CDR2 FQNEAQ (reference sequence). The CDR3 runs 16 residues. Trimming stripped 1 base from V and 3 bases from J, with 15 bases between. Here the CDR3 reads CASSLEQPFWDYGYTF. The DNA of the CDR3 is TGTGCCAGCAGCTTAGAACAGCCTTTTTGGGACTATGGCTACACCTTC.

The chain couples TRBV18 to TRBJ2-5; D is uncertain. Germline-derived CDR1 and CDR2 are KGHSH and LQKENI. This CDR3 contains 13 residues. Trimming removed 6 bases from V and 1 base from J, with 9 bases in between. CDR3 DNA: TGTGCCAGCTCGCCGGTCCTCCAAGAGACCCAGTACTTC. Translated: CASSPVLQETQYF. Full variable domain (rest looked up from reference TRBV18 and TRBJ2-5): NAGVMQNPRHLVRRRGQEARLRCSPMKGHSHVYWYRQLPEEGLKFMVYLQKENIIDESGMPKERFSAEFPKEGPSILRIQQVVRGDSAAYFCASSPVLQETQYFGPGTRLLVL.

This clone was observed a handful of times. V and J are TRBV10-3 and TRBJ1-2, with 10 bases that match TRBD1. CDR3 size: 15 residues. Germline V CDR1 and CDR2: ENHRY, SYGVKD. Trimming took 5 bases from V and 4 from J; bases not matched to a gene: 7. DNA of the CDR3: TGTGCCATCAGTAACCGGGACAGGGGTAGCTATGGCTACACCTTC. Its protein is CAISNRDRGSYGYTF.

This clone has just one count. The chain couples TRBV28 to TRBJ1-2, with TRBD1 matching 9 bases. In germline, CDR1 is MDHEN, CDR2 SYDVKM. V lost 6 bases to trimming and J lost 1 base; unmatched junction nucleotides: 6. The CDR3 is 15 amino acids. The CDR3 region is CASRITGGVNYGYTF. For the CDR3, the DNA is TGTGCCAGCAGGATAACAGGGGGCGTTAACTATGGCTACACCTTC.

In DNA, the CDR3 is TGTGCCAGCAGCCACCAAACCGGGGGACAGGGTTCCGGTGAAAAACTGTTTTTT. Translating gives CASSHQTGGQGSGEKLFF. V is TRBV7-6 and J is TRBJ1-4; 9 bases fit TRBD1. The germline CDR1 and CDR2 sequences are SGHVS and FNYEAQ. V lost 5 bases to trimming and J lost 7 bases; unmatched junction nucleotides: 17. The CDR3 runs 18 residues.

The V and J genes are TRBV19 and TRBJ1-3, with D unclear. Germline V CDR1 and CDR2: LNHDA, SQIVND (reference sequence). The ends were cut back, 1 base at V and 0 bases at J, with 7 bases in the middle. The CDR3 spans 15 residues. The CDR3 coding sequence is TGTGCCAGTAGTATAGGGACCTTCTCTGGAAACACCATATATTTT. It is translated as CASSIGTFSGNTIYF.

This chain joins TRBV6-6 and TRBJ2-7; 11 nucleotides line up with TRBD2. This CDR3 has 14 residues. Germline CDR1 MNHNY, CDR2 SVGAGI (reference sequence). J gave up 0 bases and V 7 bases, and 2 bases lay outside the gene matches. In nucleotides, the CDR3 is TGTGCCAGCACCGGGACTAGCGGCTCCTACGAGCAGTACTTC. Translated: CASTGTSGSYEQYF.

The V call is TRBV15, the J call TRBJ2-7, with TRBD2 identical over 8 bases. V dropped 2 bases and J dropped 6; count of bases not matched to a gene: 9. Germline V CDR1 and CDR2: LNHNV, YYDKDF (reference sequence). The CDR3 has 15 residues. The CDR3 sequence: CATSRSPGTSFEQYF. The DNA of the CDR3 is TGTGCCACCAGCAGATCTCCGGGGACTAGTTTCGAGCAGTACTTC.

The V and J genes are TRBV28 and TRBJ2-1, with 16 bases identical to TRBD2. The CDR3 has 15 residues. With 6 bases clipped from V and 5 bases from J, the junction kept 1 base outside the gene matches. Germline-derived CDR1 and CDR2 are MDHEN and SYDVKM. The CDR3 reads CASRGLAGGHNEQFF. CDR3 DNA sequence: TGTGCCAGCAGGGGACTAGCGGGAGGGCACAATGAGCAGTTCTTC.

This chain links TRBV6-6 with TRBJ2-7; either TRBD1 or TRBD2 may supply D (5 bases each). This CDR3 comprises 15 residues. Germline V lookup: CDR1 MNHNY, CDR2 SVGAGI (reference sequence). V was cut by 2 bases and J by 7 bases, with 18 bases left in between. The CDR3 here is CASSYGDGTSREQYF. CDR3 nucleotide sequence: TGTGCCAGCAGTTACGGGGACGGTACGTCTCGGGAGCAGTACTTC.

The rearrangement joins TRBV7-2 to TRBJ1-5; 7 positions match TRBD1. Germline V CDR1 and CDR2: SGHTA, FQGNSA. V trimming: 2 bases; J trimming: 4 bases; junction bases outside the gene matches: 8. CDR3 length: 16 amino acids. CDR3 amino acids: CASSLYGTGVNQPQHF. The CDR3 coding sequence is TGTGCCAGCAGCTTATATGGTACAGGGGTAAATCAGCCCCAGCATTTT.

The genes are TRBV30 and TRBJ2-7, with TRBD2 as a possible D gene (6 bases). The CDR3 loop spans 14 amino acids. V was clipped by 5 bases and J by 4 bases, with 18 bases between them. The germline gives CDR1 GTSNPN, CDR2 SVGIG (reference sequence). CDR3 residues: CAWELGGQDYEQYF. As DNA, the CDR3 is TGTGCCTGGGAACTCGGAGGGCAGGATTACGAGCAGTACTTC.

The V and J genes are TRBV5-8 and TRBJ2-3, with 14 bases aligning to TRBD2. The CDR3 loop spans 16 amino acids. CDR1 and CDR2 from the germline V gene are SGHTS and YDEGEE. V lost 5 bases and J lost 3; bases outside the gene matches: 5. CDR3 in amino acids: CASSRLAGGRTDTQYF. CDR3 sequence (DNA): TGTGCCAGCAGTCGACTAGCGGGAGGGAGAACAGATACGCAGTATTTT.

This rearrangement joins TRBV10-3 to TRBJ2-7; TRBD2 might be the D (6 bases). Trimming pared 3 bases from V and 0 bases from J, leaving 15 bases between. From germline, CDR1 is ENHRY and CDR2 SYGVKD. The length of the CDR3 is 16 residues. CDR3 region: CAISDPFREHSYEQYF. The DNA of the CDR3 is TGTGCCATCAGTGACCCCTTTCGGGAGCACTCCTACGAGCAGTACTTC.

The rearrangement joins TRBV19 to TRBJ2-3; 10 positions match TRBD2. Per germline, CDR1 LNHDA and CDR2 SQIVND (reference sequence). CDR3 length: 16 amino acids. The ends lost 3 bases at V and 2 bases at J; junction bases unmatched: 5. The CDR3 here is CASSMALAGVTDTQYF. CDR3 nucleotides: TGTGCCAGTAGTATGGCTCTAGCGGGAGTCACAGATACGCAGTATTTT.

This chain uses TRBV18 with TRBJ1-2; no clear D gene. There are 15 residues in the CDR3. V dropped 2 bases and J dropped 4 bases, with 14 bases sitting between them. The germline V gene encodes CDR1 KGHSH and CDR2 LQKENI. The CDR3 region is CASSPTPEASYGYTF. The CDR3 DNA reads TGTGCCAGCTCACCAACCCCGGAGGCCTCCTATGGCTACACCTTC.

Remarks on this clone: Within the sample, other DNA sequences also encode this same CDR3. The chain employs TRBV28 and TRBJ2-3; possibly TRBD1 for D (5 bases). Germline-derived CDR1 and CDR2 are MDHEN and SYDVKM. V shed 2 bases and J shed 6 bases, with 9 bases lying between them. The CDR3 is 13 amino acids. The CDR3 sequence: CASSLQGTDTQYF. The CDR3 nucleotides are TGTGCCAGCAGTTTACAGGGTACCGATACGCAGTATTTT.

The chain has TRBV30 and TRBJ1-2; tentative D call: TRBD1 (5 bases). The germline gives CDR1 GTSNPN, CDR2 SVGIG (reference sequence). The CDR3 length is 13 residues. V was shortened by 2 bases and J by 0 bases, with 7 bases between the two germline ends. The CDR3 bases are TGTGCCTGGAGTCCGGGGGCTAACTATGGCTACACCTTC. Amino acids: CAWSPGANYGYTF.

The gene calls are TRBV7-3 and TRBJ1-2; no clear D. The germline V gene encodes CDR1 SGHTA and CDR2 FQGTGA. The length of the CDR3 is 17 residues. V was trimmed by 5 bases and J by 2 bases, leaving 21 bases between them. In DNA, the CDR3 is TGTGCCAGCAGCCCTAGATCCCTTCTCCCAGAGAACTATGGCTACACCTTC. Translation: CASSPRSLLPENYGYTF.

This clone was counted once. The genes are TRBV25-1 and TRBJ2-6; D unresolved. CDR3 length: 15 residues. V was shortened by 3 bases and J by 4 bases, with 10 bases between the two germline ends. Germline assignment: CDR1 MGHDK and CDR2 SYGVNS. CDR3 in amino acids: CASSDPGTGANVLTF. The CDR3 region has the DNA TGTGCCAGCAGTGACCCGGGTACCGGGGCCAACGTCCTGACTTTC.

This sequence joins TRBV27 and TRBJ2-2; D unresolved. V lost 6 bases and J lost 2, with 7 bases in between. From germline, CDR1 is MNHEY and CDR2 SMNVEV (reference sequence). CDR3 length: 13 residues. The CDR3 nucleotides are TGTGCCAGCAGACGGCAAAACACCGGGGAGCTGTTTTTT. This gives the protein CASRRQNTGELFF.